Listed below are T cell receptor beta chains from one sample, sequenced in a study of blood T cell repertoires in COVID-19. Sequencing was performed with immunoSEQ multiplex PCR; in TCRdb, only in-frame clones are kept and a portion is missing. Of about 230,000 clones detected, about 85% appear once; the ten largest clones hold just under 1%. The specimen sequenced was peripheral blood. These receptor sequences come from a man aged 35 to 55 with acute or convalescent COVID-19. Each CDR3 is given with its conserved first and last residue. The D gene is left open where the match is weak. Part of the rows lack a size; the others show once, few, many or a class for expanded clones.

>NA|TRBV19|NA|TRBJ1-2
CASTQGSGYTF
TGTGCCAGTACCCAGGGGAGCGGCTACACCTTC
>NA|TRBV28|TRBD1|TRBJ1-1
CASKNTGGIFVTEAFF
TGTGCCAGCAAAAACACAGGGGGCATCTTCGTCACTGAAGCTTTCTTT
>once|TRBV3-1/TRBV3-2|NA|TRBJ1-3
CASSFPNRLSSGNTIYF
TGTGCCAGCAGCTTTCCCAATAGACTAAGCTCTGGAAACACCATATATTTT
>NA|TRBV5-1|NA|TRBJ1-2
CASKETGTEYGYTF
TGCGCCAGCAAAGAGACAGGTACAGAATATGGCTACACCTTC
>NA|TRBV15|TRBD2|TRBJ2-1
CATRSAGGPNEQFF
TGTGCCACCAGATCGGCGGGGGGGCCCAATGAGCAGTTCTTC
>NA|TRBV28|NA|TRBJ2-1
CASSGPGLTDNEQFF
TGTGCCAGCAGTGGTCCGGGACTCACGGACAATGAGCAGTTCTTC
>few|TRBV5-4|NA|TRBJ1-2
CASSLASVSGGYTF
TGTGCCAGCAGCTTGGCTAGCGTCTCGGGTGGCTACACCTTC
>NA|TRBV19|TRBD1|TRBJ2-7
CASGTDRERQYF
TGTGCCAGTGGGACCGACAGGGAACGGCAGTACTTC
>NA|TRBV21-1|NA|TRBJ2-3
CASSGRLAGLAGKTSTDTQYF
TGTGCCAGCAGCGGACGCCTGGCGGGACTAGCGGGAAAAACTAGCACAGATACGCAGTATTTT
>NA|TRBV2|NA|TRBJ1-1
CASRRRGGGDTEAFF
TGTGCCAGCAGGAGGAGGGGGGGCGGCGACACTGAAGCTTTCTTT
>NA|TRBV5-1|NA|TRBJ1-1
CASSEQNTEAFF
TGCGCCAGCAGCGAACAAAACACTGAAGCTTTCTTT
>NA|TRBV7-2|NA|TRBJ2-1
CASSLDGRGSYNEQFF
TGTGCCAGCAGCCTCGATGGCAGGGGCTCCTACAATGAGCAGTTCTTC
>NA|TRBV11-3|TRBD1|TRBJ1-1
CASSLNEGANTEAFF
TGTGCCAGCAGCCTCAACGAGGGGGCGAACACTGAAGCTTTCTTT
>NA|TRBV12-3/TRBV12-4|TRBD1|TRBJ1-6
CATRTGNSPLHF
TGTGCCACCCGGACAGGGAATTCACCCCTCCACTTT
>once|TRBV11-1|NA|TRBJ2-1
CASSLEISELEQFF
TGTGCCAGCAGCTTAGAGATTAGCGAATTGGAGCAGTTCTTC
>NA|TRBV30|TRBD1|TRBJ1-4
CAWARDRDNEKLFF
TGTGCCTGGGCGAGAGACAGGGATAATGAAAAACTGTTTTTT
>NA|TRBV2|NA|TRBJ1-5
CASSEAPPRTHQPQHF
TGTGCCAGCAGTGAAGCCCCGCCCAGGACACATCAGCCCCAGCATTTT
>NA|TRBV19|TRBD2|TRBJ2-3
CASSSPRLAGAPRAQYF
TGTGCCAGTAGTAGCCCCCGACTAGCGGGGGCACCCCGGGCGCAGTATTTT
>few|TRBV7-9|NA|TRBJ1-2
CASRPRGLRYTF
TGTGCCAGCAGACCCAGGGGCTTGCGCTACACCTTC
>NA|TRBV7-9|NA|TRBJ2-7
CASSSRTASSYEQYF
TGTGCCAGCAGCTCCCGGACAGCCAGCTCCTACGAGCAGTACTTC
>few|TRBV12-3/TRBV12-4|NA|TRBJ2-1
CASSFNSNEQFF
TGTGCCAGCAGTTTCAACTCCAATGAGCAGTTCTTC
>NA|TRBV6-5|TRBD1|TRBJ2-7
CASSYSIQGSREQYF
TGTGCCAGCAGTTACTCGATACAGGGGTCCCGCGAGCAGTACTTC
>once|TRBV19|NA|TRBJ1-6
CASSIHSTGVNSPLHF
TGTGCCAGTAGTATCCACTCGACAGGAGTTAATTCACCCCTCCACTTT
>once|TRBV28|NA|TRBJ1-5
CASSRRRFWPQHF
TGTGCCAGCAGCCGACGGAGGTTTTGGCCCCAGCATTTT
>NA|TRBV11-2|NA|TRBJ1-2
CASSLYQYYGYTF
TGTGCCAGCAGCTTATATCAGTACTATGGCTACACCTTC
>NA|TRBV19|TRBD2|TRBJ2-7
CASTSGGRPYEQYF
TGTGCCAGTACTAGCGGGGGGCGTCCCTACGAGCAGTACTTC
>NA|TRBV3-1/TRBV3-2|TRBD2|TRBJ2-3
CASSQVGLAGDYTDTQYF
TGTGCCAGCAGCCAAGTGGGGTTAGCGGGGGACTACACAGATACGCAGTATTTT
>NA|TRBV7-3|TRBD1|TRBJ1-1
CASSHTPGQLNTEAFF
TGTGCCAGCAGCCATACACCGGGACAGTTGAACACTGAAGCTTTCTTT
>NA|TRBV2|TRBD1|TRBJ1-5
CASREGTGAVAPQHF
TGTGCCAGCAGAGAAGGGACAGGGGCCGTCGCGCCCCAGCATTTT
>NA|TRBV11-3|TRBD2|TRBJ2-1
CASSLARGGSYNEQFF
TGTGCCAGCAGCTTAGCTCGCGGGGGCTCCTACAATGAGCAGTTCTTC
>once|TRBV11-2|TRBD2|TRBJ2-7
CASSFGLVIYEQYF
TGTGCCAGCAGCTTCGGACTAGTTATCTACGAGCAGTACTTC
>NA|TRBV28|NA|TRBJ1-1
CASSLGPGRAFF
TGTGCCAGCAGTTTAGGCCCAGGGCGAGCTTTCTTT